The rows below give T cell receptor beta chains drawn from one sample of a study of low-dose radiotherapy and immunotherapy resistance in tumors. TCRdb reprocessed the reads via MiXCR and lists one record per CDR3 protein. This table has approximately 89,000 distinct CDR3 sequences, approximately 17% appearing once. The sample was PBMCs, taken before treatment. These receptors came from a male donor with prostate cancer. The CDR3 runs from the conserved cysteine through the conserved F or W. The order of the fields is V gene, clone size, D gene, J gene, CDR3 length, CDR3 DNA, CDR3 protein. D genes are given only for firm matches. Expanded clones are given a class, and other clones once, few, many or no size at all.

>TRBV29-1|many|.|TRBJ2-5|11
TGCAGTCTAGATAAAAAAGAGACCCAGTACTTC
CSLDKKETQYF
>TRBV29-1|many|.|TRBJ2-2|13
TGCAGCGTTGACTCGCAGCTCACCGGGGAGCTGTTTTTT
CSVDSQLTGELFF
>TRBV6-2/TRBV6-3|.|.|TRBJ1-5|15
TGTGCCAGCAGTCCCTGGGGAAATAGCAATCAGCCCCAGCATTTT
CASSPWGNSNQPQHF
>TRBV6-6|many|TRBD2|TRBJ2-3|14
TGTGCCAGCACCAGAGCGGGGTCCGGGGATACGCAGTATTTT
CASTRAGSGDTQYF
>TRBV12-3/TRBV12-4|.|.|TRBJ2-5|15
TGTGCCAGCAGTTTAGGGGCCGCAGAAAAAGAGACCCAGTACTTC
CASSLGAAEKETQYF
>TRBV10-3|many|TRBD2|TRBJ2-1|16
TGTGCCATCAGTGAGTCGCCTAGCGGGGGTCTGAATGAGCAGTTCTTC
CAISESPSGGLNEQFF
>TRBV9|many|.|TRBJ1-1|13
TGTGCCAGCAGCGCCCAAGTTGGGGGTGAAGCTTTCTTT
CASSAQVGGEAFF
>TRBV10-3|many|TRBD1|TRBJ2-5|14
TGTGCCATCTCCCAGAGGGGGCCAGGAGAGACCCAGTACTTC
CAISQRGPGETQYF
>TRBV9|many|TRBD2|TRBJ2-7|13
TGTGCCAGCAGCCTCCAGGGAGGGCAAGAGCAGTACTTC
CASSLQGGQEQYF
>TRBV20-1|.|TRBD1|TRBJ2-4|22
TGCAGTGCTAGAGATATTCGGGACAGGAGCAAATCGGGGGTTATAGCCAAAAACATTCAGTACTTC
CSARDIRDRSKSGVIAKNIQYF
>TRBV7-9|many|.|TRBJ1-1|15
TGTGCCAGCAGCCTAGAGACAGTCATGAACACTGAAGCTTTCTTT
CASSLETVMNTEAFF
>TRBV28|few|.|TRBJ2-2|15
TGTGCCAGCAGTTTCTGGTCCTCGCCCGGCGGGGAGCTGTTTTTT
CASSFWSSPGGELFF
>TRBV12-3/TRBV12-4|many|.|TRBJ1-5|17
TGTGCCAGCAGTTTACAAGGAGCCACAAGGTCCGGTCAGCCCCAGCATTTT
CASSLQGATRSGQPQHF
>TRBV19|many|.|TRBJ1-1|15
TGTGCCAGTAATCCAACAGGTAACATGAACACTGAAGCTTTCTTT
CASNPTGNMNTEAFF
>TRBV4-1|many|TRBD2|TRBJ2-1|17
TGCGCCAGCAGCCAAGATTATACACCTAGCGGGCCTTATGAGCAGTTCTTC
CASSQDYTPSGPYEQFF
>TRBV20-1|many|TRBD1|TRBJ2-2|16
TGCAGTGCTAGAAAACAGGGGGCTTTTGACACCGGGGAGCTGTTTTTT
CSARKQGAFDTGELFF
>TRBV20-1|many|.|TRBJ1-1|14
TGCAGTGCTAGAGATAGCCTAGCCGACACTGAAGCTTTCTTT
CSARDSLADTEAFF
>TRBV5-1|many|.|TRBJ2-1|14
TGCGCCAGCAGCCCCCCTACTAGAAACAATGAGCAGTTCTTC
CASSPPTRNNEQFF
>TRBV20-1|.|.|TRBJ1-2|13
TGCAGTGCTACGCCCGGGGGCGGCTATGGCTACACCTTC
CSATPGGGYGYTF
>TRBV4-2|many|TRBD1|TRBJ1-5|15
TGTGCCAGCAGCCCGGGGACAGGCGCCTATCAGCCCCAGCATTTT
CASSPGTGAYQPQHF
>TRBV30|many|.|TRBJ1-4|14
TGTGCCTGGAGCGTTGGGGGCGGTGGCGAAAAACTGTTTTTT
CAWSVGGGGEKLFF
>TRBV5-5|many|.|TRBJ1-2|14
TGTGCCAGCAGCTTGCTTGCAGACAGTTATGGCTACACCTTC
CASSLLADSYGYTF
>TRBV18|many|.|TRBJ1-1|17
TGTGCCAGCTCACCCCAACGTTCGCCGGGGGCCGGTACTGAAGCTTTCTTT
CASSPQRSPGAGTEAFF
>TRBV30|many|.|TRBJ1-1|12
TGTGCCTGGAGTCGAACAGGCGGCGAAGCTTTCTTT
CAWSRTGGEAFF
>TRBV5-1|many|.|TRBJ2-2|15
TGCGCCAGCAGCTTGGCCTTAGGCGACACCGGGGAGCTGTTTTTT
CASSLALGDTGELFF
>TRBV19|many|.|TRBJ2-1|14
TGTGCCAGTAGTATGGTCGGACCCTACAATGAGCAGTTCTTC
CASSMVGPYNEQFF
>TRBV25-1|many|.|TRBJ2-7|14
TGTGCCAGCAGTGAATATAACCCCGCCTACGAGCAGTACTTC
CASSEYNPAYEQYF